The T cell receptor (beta chain) under discussion was sequenced for a study of blood T cells in healthy people across ages. In the study overall: About one barcoded beta molecule was captured per two T cells (by template switching). The study's findings and limits: Getting older went along with TCR beta diversity per million T cells dropping roughly linearly.

Peripheral blood samples of approximately 10 milliliters were drawn from each donor. The authors ran a second PCR of about 6 to 11 cycles using a sample-barcoded 5' primer and a J-beta primer mix. TCRdb analysed the 5' RACE reads with MiXCR anew, one entry per CDR3 protein. Altogether 1.5 million to 2 million distinct CDR3 sequences are present, 28% being singletons, with the ten largest covering 7.7%. A remark on this clonotype: Its antigen is unidentified.

This sequence was found in a woman aged 25 to 45 in good health. The sample taken for sequencing was blood.

As DNA, the CDR3 is TGTGCCAGCAGTTACTCGGGAGGAAACACCATATATTTT. As protein: CASSYSGGNTIYF. V and J are TRBV6-6 and TRBJ1-3; D is undetermined. Germline CDR1 reads MNHNY; CDR2 reads SVGAGI (reference sequence). The germline V and J ends were trimmed by 0 bases and 4 bases, with 4 bases remaining between them. The CDR3 contains 13 residues.